These 20 T cell receptor beta chains were sequenced from one sample in a study (dated by TCRdb to about 2015). Receptor amplification or capture employed 5' RACE. TCRdb lists the instrument as Illumina MiSeq. TCRdb handled the public reads itself, with Q25 trimming in fastp and clone calling in MiXCR, and kept productive beta chains. Here each entry gathers all rows of one CDR3 protein and keeps the most common genes and DNA. The sample table shows some 11,000 distinct CDR3 sequences, and 17% are seen once. Of the sample, 3.5% to 4.5% is held by the ten largest clones. CD4+CD25+CD127-/low cells were isolated as Tregs. Sequencing used Tregs sorted from a lymph node. The receptors come from a female donor with breast cancer.

This clonotype was counted at least ten times. The chain couples TRBV4-1 to TRBJ2-1; TRBD2 agrees at 10 bases. Germline V gene sequence: CDR1 MGHRA, CDR2 YSYEKL. The trim removed 3 bases at V and 3 bases at J, leaving 5 bases unmatched. CDR3 size: 16 residues. The CDR3: CASSHLGLADYNEQFF. The DNA for the CDR3 is TGCGCCAGCAGCCACCTTGGACTAGCGGACTACAATGAGCAGTTCTTC.

About this clonotype: A clone one base away is much larger, so this may be a read error. The chain uses TRBV12-3 or TRBV12-4 and TRBJ2-7; 8 nucleotides match TRBD1. The CDR3 has 14 amino acids. After removal of 6 bases from V and 9 bases from J, the junction contained 13 bases not matched to a gene. The CDR3 nucleotides read TGTGCCAGCAGCCTCCGGGACAGGAGCGACGGGCAGTACTTC. Translation: CASSLRDRSDGQYF.

The sample holds many counts of this clonotype. This chain connects TRBV28 to TRBJ2-2; D ambiguous. Deletions cut 3 bases from V and 0 bases from J, with 11 bases between. The CDR3 has 16 amino acids. Per germline, CDR1 MDHEN and CDR2 SYDVKM. DNA of the CDR3: TGTGCCAGCAGTTTGCGTCGGCCGGCGAACACCGGGGAGCTGTTTTTT. It encodes CASSLRRPANTGELFF.

This clonotype has just a few counts. A single base separates this from a much larger clone, so it may be a read error. The chain uses TRBV7-2 and TRBJ1-2; D not resolved. Germline V gene sequence: CDR1 SGHTA, CDR2 FQGNSA. The CDR3 loop spans 12 amino acids. In nucleotides, the CDR3 is TGTGCCAGCAGCTTAGACATGTATGGCTACGCCTTC. This encodes CASSLDMYGYAF. Complete variable domain (other parts from reference TRBV7-2 and TRBJ1-2): GAGVSQSPSNKVTEKGKDVELRCDPISGHTALYWYRQSLGQGLEFLIYFQGNSAPDKSGLPSDRFSAERTGGSVSTLTIQRTQQEDSAVYLCASSLDMYGYAFGSGTRLTVV.

This clonotype was seen only a few times. The rearrangement uses TRBV3-1 and TRBJ1-1, with D possibly TRBD1 on 5 matching bases. The CDR3 runs 16 residues. Germline lookup yields CDR1 LGHDT and CDR2 YNNKEL (reference sequence). Trimming shortened V by 4 bases and J by 4 bases, and 19 bases separated the two germline ends. The CDR3 bases are TGTGCCAGCAGCCCGGGGAGGGTTTGGGGGAGCACTGAAGCTTTCTTT. It specifies CASSPGRVWGSTEAFF.

By share of the sample, this clonotype is medium-sized. The rearrangement uses TRBV5-1 and TRBJ2-3, with D possibly being TRBD1 (5 bases). Between the trimmed V and J ends, which lost 0 bases and 2 bases, there was a span of 13 bases. The CDR3 length is 16 residues. CDR1 is SGHRS, CDR2 YFSETQ, per germline. CDR3 in amino acids: CASSLGSTAITDTQYF. CDR3 coding DNA: TGCGCCAGCAGCTTGGGATCGACAGCAATCACAGATACGCAGTATTTT.

The table lists this clonotype with a few counts. It may be a read error: a sequence one base away is much more abundant. This sequence joins TRBV29-1 and TRBJ1-1; the D gene is possibly TRBD1 (5 bases). CDR3 length: 13 residues. Trimming removed 4 bases from V and 4 bases from J, with 13 bases in between. In germline, CDR1 is SQVTM, CDR2 ANQGSEA. The CDR3 DNA reads as TGCAGCGTTGGGACGGCAGGGACCACTGAAGCTTTCTTT. It is translated as CSVGTAGTTEAFF.

In this sample, this clonotype turned up many times. The chain recombines TRBV11-2 with TRBJ1-1; possible D gene TRBD1, 5 bases. The CDR3 totals 16 residues. The ends were cut back, 5 bases at V and 4 bases at J, with 20 bases in the middle. The V gene's germline CDR1 is SGHAT and CDR2 FQNNGV. CDR3 sequence reads: CASSHLGRGGSTEAFF. The DNA of the CDR3 is TGTGCCAGCAGCCACCTGGGGAGGGGCGGTAGCACTGAAGCTTTCTTT.

This clonotype occurred many times. The V call is TRBV18, the J call TRBJ1-1; TRBD1 might be the D (5 bases). CDR1 and CDR2 (germline): KGHSH, LQKENI. This CDR3 spans 15 amino acids. Trimming pared 1 base from V and 5 bases from J, leaving 14 bases between. The CDR3 DNA reads as TGTGCCAGCTCACCACTGGAGGGGCGAGGAACTGAAGCTTTCTTT. Protein sequence: CASSPLEGRGTEAFF.

In nucleotides, the CDR3 is TGTGCCAGCAGGGCGATGCACCGGGACCCATATCAGCCCCAGCATTTT. Protein: CASRAMHRDPYQPQHF. The gene calls are TRBV6-1 and TRBJ1-5; D perhaps matches TRBD1 (5 bases). Trimming cost V 6 bases and J 5 bases, with 20 bases left between them. Germline CDR1 reads MNHNS; CDR2 reads SASEGT. The CDR3 is 16 residues long.

Judged by abundance, this clonotype is medium-sized. This chain connects TRBV2 to TRBJ1-6, with TRBD1 matching over 8 bases. The CDR3 consists of 14 residues. Germline V gives CDR1 SNHLY, CDR2 FYNNEI. With V trimmed by 6 bases and J by 9 bases, 7 bases remained unmatched. The CDR3, as DNA: TGTGCCAGCAGCGGACAGGGTGGTGTTTCACCCCTCCACTTT. Translating gives CASSGQGGVSPLHF. Together with reference TRBV2 and TRBJ1-6, the CDR3 gives the full variable domain: EPEVTQTPSHQVTQMGQEVILRCVPISNHLYFYWYRQILGQKVEFLVSFYNNEISEKSEIFDDQFSVERPDGSNFTLKIRSTKLEDSAMYFCASSGQGGVSPLHFGNGTRLTVT.

Regarding this clonotype: A much larger clone is a single base away; this may be a read error. The chain links TRBV19 to TRBJ2-1, with 7 bases matching TRBD2. The CDR3 loop spans 14 amino acids. The germline V gene encodes CDR1 LNHDA and CDR2 SQIVND (reference sequence). Here the CDR3 DNA reads TGTGTCAGTAGAAGACTAGCCCCTGACAATGAGCAGTTCTTC. Translating gives CVSRRLAPDNEQFF.

This clonotype is categorized as medium-sized (0.01 to 0.1%). The gene calls are TRBV5-1 and TRBJ2-5; 8 bases line up with TRBD2. V shed 5 bases, J shed 5 bases, and the junction held 11 bases outside the gene matches. There are 15 residues in the CDR3. Per germline, CDR1 SGHRS and CDR2 YFSETQ. DNA of the CDR3: TGCGCCAGCAGACCGGGAGGGCAAAATTGGGAGACCCAGTACTTC. Translated, it gives CASRPGGQNWETQYF.

The chain joins TRBV9 to TRBJ2-2; no firm D call. Germline V gene lookup returns CDR1 SGDLS and CDR2 YYNGEE. V was clipped by 3 bases and J by 0 bases, with 6 bases between them. The CDR3 covers 14 residues. The CDR3 coding sequence is TGTGCCAGCAGCGGACTTTCGAACACCGGGGAGCTGTTTTTT. This translates into CASSGLSNTGELFF.

In its sample, this clonotype was seen a few times. V and J are TRBV11-3 and TRBJ2-7; 7 bases line up with TRBD1. There are 18 residues in the CDR3. Losses at the gene ends were 0 bases for V and 0 bases for J; bases not matched to a gene: 11. Germline-derived CDR1 and CDR2 are SGHNT and YENEEA. The CDR3 region is CASSLERYGTARSYEQYF. CDR3 nucleotides: TGTGCCAGCAGCTTAGAGCGGTACGGGACAGCGCGCTCCTACGAGCAGTACTTC.

This clonotype is deemed medium-sized. The chain links TRBV7-8 to TRBJ2-7; TRBD1 or TRBD2 may be the D gene (5 bases each). Looked up from germline, CDR1 is SGHVS and CDR2 is FQNEAQ. The CDR3 contains 14 residues. The V and J ends lost 1 base and 2 bases respectively, with 9 bases between them. The CDR3 DNA sequence: TGTGCCAGCAGCTTAGTAGTGGGACCCTACGAGCAGTACTTC. Translation gives CASSLVVGPYEQYF.

The chain links TRBV3-1 to TRBJ2-7; the D gene could be TRBD1 or TRBD2 (6 bases each). Trimming left V 4 bases short and J 7 bases short, with 11 bases between. The length of the CDR3 is 12 residues. Germline-derived CDR1 and CDR2 are LGHDT and YNNKEL (reference sequence). CDR3 sequence (DNA): TGTGCCAGCAGCCCGGGGGCAGGAGAGCAGTACTTC. This sequence encodes CASSPGAGEQYF.

This clonotype was observed at least ten times. This chain links TRBV4-1 with TRBJ2-7; no reliable D call. Germline CDR1 reads MGHRA; CDR2 reads YSYEKL. The V end lost 1 base, the J end lost 5 bases, and 6 bases lay between the germline ends. The CDR3 length is 12 residues. The CDR3 protein is CASSQVGNEQYF. CDR3 bases: TGCGCCAGCAGCCAAGTTGGAAACGAGCAGTACTTC.

This clonotype is medium-sized. This chain uses TRBV29-1 with TRBJ1-1; 8 bases fit TRBD1. CDR3 size: 13 residues. The J segment lost 5 bases and the V segment lost 6 bases, leaving 8 bases of the junction unmatched. Looked up from germline, CDR1 is SQVTM and CDR2 is ANQGSEA. The CDR3 sequence: CSVPGQEGTEAFF. CDR3 in DNA: TGCAGCGTGCCGGGACAGGAGGGGACTGAAGCTTTCTTT.

The chain carries TRBV24-1 and TRBJ2-1; no definite D call. V lost 5 bases, J lost 0 bases, and 19 bases lay in between. The CDR3 has 18 amino acids. Germline V gene sequence: CDR1 KGHDR, CDR2 SFDVKD. In DNA, the CDR3 is TGTGCCACCAGTGGCCCCAATTCTCTGGTTGGCTCCTACAATGAGCAGTTCTTC. This sequence encodes CATSGPNSLVGSYNEQFF.